What follows describes a single TCR beta chain. CDR1 GTSNPN and CDR2 SVGIG come from the germline V gene (reference sequence). CDR3 length equals 14 residues. V shed 2 bases and J 1 base; nucleotides not matched to a gene: 1. The data are from a study of blood T cell repertoires in COVID-19. Study context: Samples of COVID-19 (acute and convalescent) were obtained from the United States, Italy and Spain.

In the original processing: The assay estimated nucleated cells by amplifying reference gene primers. Some clones are missing from TCRdb's copy, which holds only in-frame ones; the method was immunoSEQ multiplex PCR. That table furnishes V, J and clone size, whereas the DNA furnished D and trimming. The repertoire has roughly 130,000 clones, 84% of them found once; the top ten carry 10% to 15%. Material: peripheral blood. This receptor was obtained from a woman aged 55-69 years with acute or convalescent COVID-19. This rearrangement joins TRBV30 to TRBJ1-3, with TRBD1 matching over 8 bases. CDR3 bases: TGTGCCTGGAGTACAGGGGGTTCTGGAAACACCATATATTTT. Protein product: CAWSTGGSGNTIYF. The whole variable domain, filled in from reference TRBV30 and TRBJ1-3, reads SQTIHQWPATLVQPVGSPLSLECTVEGTSNPNLYWYRQAAGRGLQLLFYSVGIGQISSEVPQNLSASRPQDRQFILSSKKLLLSDSGFYLCAWSTGGSGNTIYFGEGSWLTVV.